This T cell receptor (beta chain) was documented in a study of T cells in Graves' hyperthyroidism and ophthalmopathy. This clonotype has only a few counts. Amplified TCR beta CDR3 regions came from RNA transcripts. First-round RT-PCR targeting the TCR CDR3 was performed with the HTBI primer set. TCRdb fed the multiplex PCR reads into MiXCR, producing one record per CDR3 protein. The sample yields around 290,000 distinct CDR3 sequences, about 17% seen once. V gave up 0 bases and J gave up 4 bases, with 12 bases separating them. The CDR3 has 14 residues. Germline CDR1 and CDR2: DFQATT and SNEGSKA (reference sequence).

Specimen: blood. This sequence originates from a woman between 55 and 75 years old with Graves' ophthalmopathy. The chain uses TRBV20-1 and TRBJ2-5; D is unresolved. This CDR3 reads CSARDVSGVETQYF. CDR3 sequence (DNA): TGCAGTGCTAGAGACGTCTCGGGTGTAGAGACCCAGTACTTC.